This T cell receptor beta chain comes out of a study of blood T cell repertoires in COVID-19. Turning to the study itself: Sample material is recorded as cDNA or gDNA derived from T cells, B-cell-depleted T cells, or PBMCs.

Germline V gene sequence: CDR1 SGDLS, CDR2 YYNGEE. Trimming took 4 bases from V and 2 from J, leaving 16 bases between them. The length of the CDR3 is 15 residues. The recovered donors of Cohort 3 showed two negative PCRs, clearance, or symptom resolution. Assay used: immunoSEQ multiplex PCR; TCRdb lists only in-frame clones, some missing. The sample consists of about 190,000 clones, approximately 84% of them appearing once. The TCR originated in a woman aged 30 to 39 who had recovered from COVID-19. The chain uses TRBV9 and TRBJ2-7, with a possible D match to TRBD2 (6 bases). Sequenced: PBMCs or T cells enriched from blood (not recorded which). The CDR3 nucleotides are TGTGCCAGCAGCCCCCCGGTCGGACTACCCTACGAGCAGTACTTC. Amino acids: CASSPPVGLPYEQYF.